These 12 T cell receptor beta chains share one sample of origin, sequenced in a study of blood T cell repertoires in COVID-19. TCRdb's table, derived via immunoSEQ multiplex PCR, lists solely in-frame clones and lacks some. The sample has fewer than 200,000 clones, roughly 87% seen once. The sample comprised peripheral blood. These receptors originate from a woman in her 50s with acute or convalescent COVID-19.

The chain has TRBV11-2 and TRBJ2-7; weak D call: TRBD1 (6 bases). V was shortened by 3 bases and J by 6 bases, with 9 bases between the two germline ends. CDR3 size: 12 residues. Germline V CDR1 and CDR2: SGHAT, FQNNGV. CDR3 coding DNA: TGTGCCAGCAGCTTCCAGGGGAGCGAGCAGTACTTC. This sequence encodes CASSFQGSEQYF. Complete variable domain (other parts from reference TRBV11-2 and TRBJ2-7): EAGVAQSPRYKIIEKRQSVAFWCNPISGHATLYWYQQILGQGPKLLIQFQNNGVVDDSQLPKDRFSAERLKGVDSTLKIQPAKLEDSAVYLCASSFQGSEQYFGPGTRLTVT.

The V gene is TRBV5-1, the J gene TRBJ1-1, with 10 bases identical to TRBD1. The CDR3 has 15 residues. Germline CDR1 SGHRS, CDR2 YFSETQ. Unmatched junction bases numbered 13, after V lost 3 bases and J lost 11 bases. CDR3 sequence: CASSSELGTGATAFF. CDR3 sequence (DNA): TGCGCCAGCAGCTCCGAGCTCGGGACAGGGGCCACTGCTTTCTTT.

The chain combines TRBV5-6 with TRBJ1-5, with TRBD1 identical over 7 bases. Trimming at V came to 4 bases and at J to 1 base, leaving 17 bases not matched to a gene. CDR3 length: 19 residues. Germline V gives CDR1 SGHDT, CDR2 YYEEEE. The CDR3: CASSRRRGEGALSNQPQHF. CDR3 DNA sequence: TGTGCCAGCAGCCGACGAAGGGGCGAGGGGGCGTTGAGCAATCAGCCCCAGCATTTT.

The chain is built from TRBV7-8 and TRBJ1-2; 7 positions match TRBD1. Trimming removed 5 bases from V and 2 bases from J; junction bases left unmatched: 2. The CDR3 totals 13 residues. CDR1 and CDR2 (germline): SGHVS, FQNEAQ. The CDR3 spells CASSQGQNYGYTF. In DNA form, the CDR3 reads TGTGCCAGCAGCCAGGGACAGAACTATGGCTACACCTTC.

Remarks on this clone: Since no conserved phenylalanine or tryptophan closes the CDR3, a read error is the likely cause. This rearrangement joins TRBV7-9 to TRBJ1-2, with D tentatively TRBD1 (6 bases). Deletions cut 3 bases from V and 3 bases from J, with 8 bases between. CDR3 length equals 13 residues. Germline V CDR1 and CDR2: SEHNR, FQNEAQ (reference sequence). CDR3 nucleotides: TGTGCCAGCAGCTTTGCAGGGGACTATGGCTACACCCTC. It specifies CASSFAGDYGYTL.

Of note for this clone: Other DNA sequences in this sample translate to the same CDR3. The chain has TRBV30 and TRBJ2-3; no clear D. The V and J ends lost 5 bases and 0 bases respectively, with 6 bases between them. The CDR3 is 12 residues long. From germline, CDR1 is GTSNPN and CDR2 SVGIG (reference sequence). CDR3 protein: CAWGTSTDTQYF. The CDR3, as DNA: TGTGCCTGGGGCACAAGCACAGATACGCAGTATTTT. Full variable domain (remainder filled in from reference TRBV30 and TRBJ2-3): SQTIHQWPATLVQPVGSPLSLECTVEGTSNPNLYWYRQAAGRGLQLLFYSVGIGQISSEVPQNLSASRPQDRQFILSSKKLLLSDSGFYLCAWGTSTDTQYFGPGTRLTVL.

The chain combines TRBV5-4 with TRBJ1-1; D unresolved. Germline loops: CDR1 SGHNT, CDR2 YYREEE (reference sequence). V was trimmed by 0 bases and J by 1 base, leaving 4 bases between them. CDR3 length equals 13 residues. CDR3 protein: CASSLARNTEAFF. The CDR3 coding sequence is TGTGCCAGCAGCTTGGCCAGGAACACTGAAGCTTTCTTT.

This clone came up a few times. The chain uses TRBV15 and TRBJ1-2; 8 bases are a match to TRBD1. CDR3 length: 11 amino acids. Germline CDR1 reads LNHNV; CDR2 reads YYDKDF (reference sequence). The ends lost 8 bases at V and 5 bases at J; junction bases unmatched: 1. In nucleotides, the CDR3 is TGTGCCACCGGACAGGGTTATGGCTACACCTTC. The encoded protein is CATGQGYGYTF.

The chain is built from TRBV12-3 or TRBV12-4 and TRBJ2-2; the D is unclear. Between the trimmed V and J ends, which lost 6 bases and 7 bases, there was a span of 6 bases. The CDR3 contains 11 residues. DNA of the CDR3: TGTGCCAGCAGCCCCGGCGGGGAGCTGTTTTTT. This translates into CASSPGGELFF.

The genes are TRBV6-5 and TRBJ1-1; no clear D. Trimming shortened V by 5 bases and J by 0 bases, and 10 bases separated the two germline ends. The CDR3 spans 14 residues. Germline V gene sequence: CDR1 MNHEY, CDR2 SVGAGI. In DNA, the CDR3 is TGTGCCAGCAGTCTCTTTCCTGTGAACACTGAAGCTTTCTTT. Protein: CASSLFPVNTEAFF.

DNA for the CDR3: TGTGCCAGCAGCCAAATAGCGGGGAACTCCTACGAGCAGTACTTC. Its translation: CASSQIAGNSYEQYF. The chain recombines TRBV14 with TRBJ2-7, with 8 bases matching TRBD2. CDR3 length equals 15 residues. Germline CDR1 is SGHDN and CDR2 is FVKESK. V lost 2 bases and J lost 0; bases outside the gene matches: 3. Variable domain in full (rest from reference TRBV14 and TRBJ2-7): EAGVTQFPSHSVIEKGQTVTLRCDPISGHDNLYWYRRVMGKEIKFLLHFVKESKQDESGMPNNRFLAERTGGTYSTLKVQPAELEDSGVYFCASSQIAGNSYEQYFGPGTRLTVT.

There are a few counts of this clone. The rearrangement joins TRBV7-9 to TRBJ2-5; a weak D match, TRBD2 (6 bases). The CDR3 consists of 12 residues. The V end lost 8 bases, the J end lost 1 base, and 8 bases lay between the germline ends. Germline CDR1 and CDR2: SEHNR and FQNEAQ (reference sequence). The CDR3 is CASQAGQETQYF. CDR3 DNA: TGTGCCAGCCAAGCGGGCCAAGAGACCCAGTACTTC. Full variable domain (outside the CDR3, taken from reference TRBV7-9 and TRBJ2-5): DTGVSQNPRHKITKRGQNVTFRCDPISEHNRLYWYRQTLGQGPEFLTYFQNEAQLEKSRLLSDRFSAERPKGSFSTLEIQRTEQGDSAMYLCASQAGQETQYFGPGTRLLVL.